This T cell receptor (beta chain) was profiled in a study of cytomegalovirus exposure and HLA in healthy donors. Primers included in the PCR were 60 Vbeta and 13 Jbeta primers. Sequencing was performed with immunoSEQ multiplex PCR; in TCRdb, only in-frame clones are kept and a portion is missing. The sample table includes about 130,000 clones. The CDR3 loop spans 15 amino acids. Germline V gene lookup returns CDR1 MNHEY and CDR2 SVGAGI. The ends lost 8 bases at V and 0 bases at J; junction bases unmatched: 7. The sample comprised PBMCs. The receptor was derived from a man younger than 35 in good health and CMV-seronegative. This chain uses TRBV6-5 with TRBJ2-1; TRBD2 agrees at 7 bases. CDR3 amino acids: CASGEGSLSYNEQFF. CDR3 DNA sequence: TGTGCCAGCGGGGAGGGGTCACTCTCCTACAATGAGCAGTTCTTC.